This T cell receptor (beta chain) was obtained from a study of T cell repertoires and HLA-DP antigens. Looking at the study overall: Alloreactive CD4+ T cells targeted HLA-DP on transduced HeLa. General observations from the study: Against one allele, clones undetected before culture averaged approximately 36%; against the other, roughly 51%.

HeLa cells expressing allogeneic DPB1 restimulated the roughly 15-day-expanded CD4+ cells for 24 h. HeLa stimulator cells carried retrovirally transduced HLA-DPA1/DPB1, HLA-DM, invariant chain and CD80. Per germline, CDR1 SGHKS and CDR2 YYEKEE (reference sequence). The CDR3 spans 18 residues. V lost 5 bases and J 4 bases, leaving 24 bases between the germline ends. For cultured samples, the target was approximately 59,000 T cell genomes at survey resolution. Only in-frame clones appear in the TCRdb table, and some are missing; sequencing was by immunoSEQ multiplex PCR. The sample has under 5,000 clones, less than 85% seen once.

Sequenced: CD137- CD4+ T cells from cultured PBMCs. The V call is TRBV5-5, the J call TRBJ2-2; D assignment may be TRBD1 or TRBD2 (5 bases each). This TCR was recovered from a woman between 18 and 29 years old in good health and CMV-seronegative. CDR3 amino acids: CASRYRRTLLGGTGELFF. The CDR3 bases are TGTGCCAGCAGATATCGGCGCACCCTGCTTGGGGGCACCGGGGAGCTGTTTTTT.